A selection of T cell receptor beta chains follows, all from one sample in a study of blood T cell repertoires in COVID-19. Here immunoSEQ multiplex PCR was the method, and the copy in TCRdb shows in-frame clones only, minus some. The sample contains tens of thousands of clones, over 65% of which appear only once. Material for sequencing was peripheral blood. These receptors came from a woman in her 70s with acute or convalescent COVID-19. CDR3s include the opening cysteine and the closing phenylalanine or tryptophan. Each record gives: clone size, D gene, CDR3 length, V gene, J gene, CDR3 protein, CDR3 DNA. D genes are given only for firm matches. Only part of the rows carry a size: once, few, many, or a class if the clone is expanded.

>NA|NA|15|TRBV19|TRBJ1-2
CASSISPQGAYGYTF
TGTGCCAGTAGTATAAGCCCGCAGGGCGCCTATGGCTACACCTTC
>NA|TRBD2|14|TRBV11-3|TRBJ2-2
CASSPAGVTGELFF
TGTGCCAGCAGCCCCGCGGGGGTCACCGGGGAGCTGTTTTTT
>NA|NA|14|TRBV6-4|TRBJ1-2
CASSDYQGNYGYTF
TGTGCCAGCAGTGACTACCAGGGGAACTATGGCTACACCTTC
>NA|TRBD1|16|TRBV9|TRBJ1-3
CASSVDRGGSGNTIYF
TGTGCCAGCAGCGTAGACAGGGGAGGCTCTGGAAACACCATATATTTT
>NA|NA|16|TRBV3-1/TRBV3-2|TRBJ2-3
CASSSWQASSADTQYF
TGTGCCAGCAGCTCTTGGCAGGCGAGCTCCGCAGATACGCAGTATTTT
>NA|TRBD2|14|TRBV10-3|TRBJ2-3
CAMRGVSSTDTQYF
TGTGCCATGCGGGGGGTATCTAGCACAGATACGCAGTATTTT
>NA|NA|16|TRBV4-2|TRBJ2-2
CASSQEPATYTGELFF
TGTGCCAGCAGCCAAGAGCCTGCTACCTACACCGGGGAGCTGTTTTTT
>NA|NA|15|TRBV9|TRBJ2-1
CASSGRVGGDVGTFF
TGTGCCAGCAGCGGGCGTGTGGGCGGGGATGTGGGTACGTTCTTC
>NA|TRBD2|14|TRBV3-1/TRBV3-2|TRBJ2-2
CASSPRLAGGELFF
TGTGCCAGCAGCCCCCGACTAGCGGGCGGAGAGCTGTTTTTT
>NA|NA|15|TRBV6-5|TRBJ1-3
CASRTLQGNGDTIYF
TGTGCCAGCAGGACCTTGCAGGGGAATGGAGACACCATATATTTT
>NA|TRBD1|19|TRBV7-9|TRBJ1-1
CASSSTSLRDRGRSTEAFF
TGTGCCAGCAGCTCTACTAGCCTCCGGGACAGGGGTAGGAGTACTGAAGCTTTCTTT
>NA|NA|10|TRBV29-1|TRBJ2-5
CSGGLETQYF
TGCAGCGGGGGCCTTGAGACCCAGTACTTC
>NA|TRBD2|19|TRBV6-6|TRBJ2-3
CASSRSFTGLAGEADTQYF
TGTGCCAGCAGTCGATCTTTCACGGGACTAGCGGGAGAGGCAGATACGCAGTATTTT
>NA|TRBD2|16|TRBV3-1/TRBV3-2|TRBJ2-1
CASSRVLAGVLSEQFF
TGTGCCAGCAGCCGAGTACTAGCGGGGGTTCTAAGTGAGCAGTTCTTC
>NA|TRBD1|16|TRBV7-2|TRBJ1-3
CASSLTGGNSGNTIYF
TGTGCCAGCAGCCTTACAGGGGGCAACTCTGGAAACACCATATATTTT
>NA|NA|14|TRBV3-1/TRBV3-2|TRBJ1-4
CASSPNSRNEKLFF
TGTGCCAGCAGCCCTAACAGCCGTAATGAAAAACTGTTTTTT
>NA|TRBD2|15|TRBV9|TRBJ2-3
CASSPSSGSSDTQYF
TGTGCCAGCAGCCCATCTAGCGGGAGCTCAGATACGCAGTATTTT
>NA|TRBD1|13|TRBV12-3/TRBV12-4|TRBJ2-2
CASSFRGPGELFF
TGTGCCAGCAGTTTTAGGGGGCCGGGGGAGCTGTTTTTT
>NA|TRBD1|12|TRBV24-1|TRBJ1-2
CATAGQGSGYTF
TGTGCCACCGCAGGACAGGGCTCTGGCTACACCTTC
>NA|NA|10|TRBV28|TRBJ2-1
CASQYNEQFF
TGTGCCAGTCAGTACAATGAGCAGTTCTTC
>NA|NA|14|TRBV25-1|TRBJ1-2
CASQGLYDFYGYTF
TGTGCCAGCCAGGGCCTCTACGATTTCTATGGCTACACCTTC
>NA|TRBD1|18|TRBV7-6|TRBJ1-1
CASSLQYRTGVGNTEAFF
TGTGCCAGCAGCTTACAGTATAGGACAGGGGTAGGGAACACTGAAGCTTTCTTT
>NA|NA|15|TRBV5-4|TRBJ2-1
CASSLAGRVVNEQFF
TGTGCCAGCAGCTTGGCGGGGAGAGTGGTCAATGAGCAGTTCTTC
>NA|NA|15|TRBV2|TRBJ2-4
CASRPVIGGGNIQYF
TGTGCCAGCAGGCCCGTTATAGGGGGGGGGAACATTCAGTACTTC
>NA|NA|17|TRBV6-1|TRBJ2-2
CASSEVGWGKFTGELFF
TGTGCCAGCAGCGAAGTCGGATGGGGCAAATTCACCGGGGAGCTGTTTTTT
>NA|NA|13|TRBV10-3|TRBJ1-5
CAISGDTKQPQHF
TGTGCCATTTCCGGGGACACTAAGCAGCCCCAGCATTTT
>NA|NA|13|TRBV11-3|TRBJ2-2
CASSLQGTGELFF
TGTGCCAGCAGCTTACAGGGTACCGGGGAGCTGTTTTTT
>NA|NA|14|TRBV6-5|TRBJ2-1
CASSYLGEDNEQFF
TGTGCCAGCAGTTATCTAGGGGAGGACAATGAGCAGTTCTTC
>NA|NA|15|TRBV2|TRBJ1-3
CASSDATGSGNTIYF
TGTGCCAGCAGTGACGCAACGGGCTCTGGAAACACCATATATTTT
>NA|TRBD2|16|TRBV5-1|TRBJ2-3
CASSLASGGASDTQYF
TGCGCCAGCAGCTTGGCTAGCGGGGGGGCCTCAGATACGCAGTATTTT
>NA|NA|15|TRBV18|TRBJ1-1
CASSPNGGWNTEAFF
TGTGCCAGCTCACCAAATGGGGGCTGGAACACTGAAGCTTTCTTT
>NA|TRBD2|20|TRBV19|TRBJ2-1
CASSSGTSDLVYGSYNEQFF
TGTGCCAGTAGTTCGGGGACTAGCGATCTGGTCTACGGCTCCTACAATGAGCAGTTCTTC
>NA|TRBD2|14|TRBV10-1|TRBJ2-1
CASSGGGSYNEQFF
TGCGCCAGCAGTGGCGGGGGCTCCTACAATGAGCAGTTCTTC
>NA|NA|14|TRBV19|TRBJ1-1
CAIRTGTRNTEAFF
TGTGCCATCCGAACCGGGACACGCAACACTGAAGCTTTCTTT
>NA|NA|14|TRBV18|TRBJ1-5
CASSPPRQDQPQHF
TGTGCCAGCTCACCACCGAGACAGGACCAGCCCCAGCATTTT
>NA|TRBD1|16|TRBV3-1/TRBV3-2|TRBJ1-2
CASSQAQGVGNYGYTF
TGTGCCAGCAGCCAAGCACAGGGGGTAGGTAACTATGGCTACACCTTC
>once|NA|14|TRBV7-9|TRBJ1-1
CASSRTERYTEAFF
TGTGCCAGCAGCCGAACCGAGCGCTACACTGAAGCTTTCTTT
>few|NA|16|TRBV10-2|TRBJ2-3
CASSETGRERTYTQYF
TGCGCCAGCAGTGAGACAGGGCGGGAGCGGACTTATACGCAGTATTTT
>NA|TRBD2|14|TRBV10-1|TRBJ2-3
CASTPLTSGDTQYF
TGCGCCAGCACACCATTGACTAGCGGAGATACGCAGTATTTT
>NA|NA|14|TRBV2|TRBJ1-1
CASRNRDMNTEAFF
TGTGCCAGCAGAAACCGGGACATGAACACTGAAGCTTTCTTT
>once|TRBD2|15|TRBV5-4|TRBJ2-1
CASSLGTGGYNEQFF
TGTGCCAGCAGCTTGGGGACGGGGGGCTACAATGAGCAGTTCTTC
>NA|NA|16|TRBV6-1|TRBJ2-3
CASSEGRAGGADTQYF
TGTGCCAGCAGTGAAGGGAGGGCGGGTGGAGCAGATACGCAGTATTTT
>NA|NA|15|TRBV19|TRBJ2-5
CASSVRAKGPETQYF
TGTGCCAGTAGTGTTCGGGCCAAGGGGCCCGAGACCCAGTACTTC
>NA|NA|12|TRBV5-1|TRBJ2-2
CASSSGTGELFF
TGCGCCAGCAGCTCAGGAACCGGGGAGCTGTTTTTT
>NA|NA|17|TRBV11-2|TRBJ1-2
CASSLNGGGLYNYGYTF
TGTGCCAGCAGCCTCAACGGAGGGGGACTATACAACTATGGCTACACCTTC
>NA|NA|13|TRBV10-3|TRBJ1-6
CAINLSRDSPLHF
TGTGCCATCAACCTTTCGAGGGATTCACCCCTCCACTTT
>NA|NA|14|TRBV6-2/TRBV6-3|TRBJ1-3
CASSLGVSGNTIYF
TGTGCCAGCAGCCTAGGGGTATCGGGAAACACCATATATTTT
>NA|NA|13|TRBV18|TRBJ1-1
CASSFSGETEAFF
TGTGCCAGCTCATTTTCAGGGGAAACTGAAGCTTTCTTT
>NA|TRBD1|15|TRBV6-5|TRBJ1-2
CASSYGQGADYGYTF
TGTGCCAGCAGTTATGGACAGGGGGCGGACTATGGCTACACCTTC
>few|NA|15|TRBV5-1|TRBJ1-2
CASSLAMTRGYGYTF
TGCGCCAGCAGCTTAGCAATGACGAGAGGCTATGGCTACACCTTC
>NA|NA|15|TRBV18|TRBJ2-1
CASSPPTGSYNEQFF
TGTGCCAGCTCACCACCGACCGGGTCCTACAATGAGCAGTTCTTC
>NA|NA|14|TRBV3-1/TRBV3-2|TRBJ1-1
CASSPWAGNTEAFF
TGTGCCAGCAGCCCCTGGGCGGGGAACACTGAAGCTTTCTTT
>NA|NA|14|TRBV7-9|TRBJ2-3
CASSYSGLTDTQYF
TGTGCCAGCAGCTATTCGGGACTCACAGATACGCAGTATTTT